This T cell receptor beta chain derives from a study of T cell repertoires in cytomegalovirus infection (dated by TCRdb to 2018 to 2020). General notes on the study: Peptide stimulations targeted recently identified HLA-C-restricted CMV epitopes, whose presentation resists viral immunomodulation, together with well-studied HLA-B-restricted epitopes. The HLA type of each donor mattered for the analysis, because public TCR beta signatures pointed to carriage of CMV infection along with the matching HLA type.

The paper's findings and limits, for the study overall: The ex vivo response was dominated by HLA-C-restricted CMV-specific TCR beta clonotypes, which also provided the single most frequent clonotype in two of eight donors. Cumulative frequency of public TCR beta family members discriminated carriers of CMV infection plus the relevant HLA type in this cohort and an independent approximately 340-donor cohort.

The instrument given in TCRdb is Illumina HiSeq 1500. TCRdb ran its own pipeline on the public reads, namely fastp trimming at Q25 and MiXCR clone calling, and kept in-frame beta chains. CDR3 protein sequences are deduplicated, and each keeps its most common genes and DNA. The sample records roughly 990,000 distinct CDR3 sequences, around 30% of which are singletons. The ten top clones hold more than 12% of the sample. As for this clonotype: Its antigen remains undetermined. Base qualities are not provided; no much larger clone lies one nucleotide away.

V loses 6 bases, J loses 3 bases, and the germline ends lie 15 bases apart. The germline V gene supplies CDR1 ENHRY and CDR2 SYGVKD. Counted from cysteine to phenylalanine, this CDR3 has 16 amino acids. This entry keeps only the CDR3 DNA: 48 bases, framed from base 1. Reading the label with the study, this specimen's treatment or condition is: in vitro stimulation with specific CMV peptide epitopes to enrich CMV-specific T cells. The sequence is built from TRBV10-3 and TRBJ2-6; the D gene is possibly TRBD1, with 7 bases matching. The sequencing used cultured CD8+ T cells from PBMCs, collected from culture after CMV antigen stimulation. This TCR was sampled from a human donor in good health (CMV status not recorded). Some clones in this sample may be carry-over from other donors' samples. The CDR3 region has the sequence CAIRGQDYHGANVLTF. At the DNA level, the sequence is TGTGCCATCAGAGGACAGGACTATCATGGGGCCAACGTCCTGACTTTC.